This paragraph covers one TCR beta chain sequence. This entry belongs to a study of cytomegalovirus exposure and HLA in healthy donors. 60 Vbeta and 13 Jbeta primers were used in PCR. Original handling: The count from a later analysis was 70 million to 85 million unique TCR beta chains, some 12 million of them shared. TCRdb's copy holds only in-frame clones and misses some; the assay was immunoSEQ multiplex PCR. Clone size and V and J calls were adopted from that table, with D and trimming inferred from the DNA. This sample has more than 110,000 clones, with roughly 73% found just once. In germline, CDR1 is SGHRS, CDR2 YFSETQ. This CDR3 comprises 15 residues. V lost 0 bases and J lost 7, with 13 bases in between.

The sequence was obtained from a human donor in good health. Input material: PBMCs. This chain uses TRBV5-1 with TRBJ2-2; the D gene is possibly TRBD2 (6 bases). The DNA for the CDR3 is TGCGCCAGCAGCTTGGGAGGGCCGGGGGTCGGGGAGCTGTTTTTT. This codes for CASSLGGPGVGELFF.